The sequence of this TCR beta chain was determined in a study of T cell repertoires in cytomegalovirus infection. Study background: Signatures in public TCR beta sequences pointed to both CMV infection and matching HLA type. Study outcomes and limitations: HLA-C-restricted CMV-specific TCR beta clonotypes were dominant in the ex vivo response. Summed frequency of shared TCR beta families picked out CMV carriers who also had the relevant HLA.

The germline gives CDR1 KGHDR, CDR2 SFDVKD. V shed 9 bases and J 4 bases; nucleotides not matched to a gene: 4. The CDR3 contains 14 residues. TCRdb fed the reads into MiXCR, producing one record per CDR3 protein. The sample contains around 350,000 distinct CDR3 sequences, 15% to 20% of which appear only once. Note on this clonotype: Its antigen remains unknown.

V and J are TRBV24-1 and TRBJ2-1; 11 nucleotides align to TRBD1. Sample: PBMCs. The receptor was derived from a human donor in good health (CMV status not recorded). Some clones in this sample may be carry-over from other donors' samples. The CDR3 sequence: CATADRGPYNEQFF. The CDR3 region has the DNA TGTGCCACCGCGGACAGGGGGCCTTACAATGAGCAGTTCTTC.